Reported below is one T cell receptor beta chain. The sample comes from a study of blood T cell repertoires in COVID-19. Looked up from germline, CDR1 is SGHTA and CDR2 is FQGNSA. The CDR3 spans 15 residues. The junction had 4 bases not matched to a gene; V was cut back by 1 base and J by 6 bases. Adults between about 18 and 89 years of age took part from about two dozen US areas. TCRdb's copy holds only in-frame clones and misses some; the assay was immunoSEQ multiplex PCR. Of around 290,000 clones in the sample, about 88% were seen once. The chain is built from TRBV7-2 and TRBJ2-1; TRBD2 matches at 9 bases. This TCR was sampled from a woman aged 55 to 70 in a cohort exposed to, infected with or recovered from COVID-19 (not recorded which). The sequenced sample was PBMCs or T cells enriched from blood (not recorded which). In nucleotides, the CDR3 is TGTGCCAGCAGCTTAGGGTGGCGGGAGGGCAATGAGCAGTTCTTC. Its translation is CASSLGWREGNEQFF.